This TCR beta chain was recorded in a study of vaccination and CD4 T cells after COVID-19. Background on the study: Timing of post-vaccine sample collection was a median 72 days after dose two, with a range of 14 to 241.

The treatment is: 10-day PBMC culture with coronavirus spike peptide pools or control peptides (ViraFEST assay). It was before the COVID-19 pandemic (2011-2018) that the unexposed donor's CD4+ T cells were collected. Germline values: CDR1 SGHAT, CDR2 FQNNGV. The CDR3 contains 15 residues. Deletions cut 1 base from V and 0 bases from J, with 9 bases between. At the Johns Hopkins FTIC core, DNA taken from cultured CD4+ T cells was sequenced by way of the Oncomine TCR Beta short-read assay. TCRdb independently ran MiXCR on the PCR reads; one entry per CDR3 protein. Among 5,000 or so distinct CDR3 sequences, 41% were seen once, and the ten largest hold about 26%. This clonotype appeared a single time. What it binds is not known.

The source material was CD4+ T cells from blood, cultured in vitro. The J gene is TRBJ2-5, the V gene TRBV11-2; the D is unclear. The clonotype was recovered from a human donor in good health. The CDR3 here is CASSLGVGYQETQYF. CDR3 sequence (DNA): TGTGCCAGCAGCTTAGGCGTCGGGTACCAAGAGACCCAGTACTTC.